This entry lists 5 T cell receptor beta chains sequenced from one sample in a study of T cell repertoires in aging, cancer and after chemotherapy. TRB rearrangements spanning V, D and J were amplified using mixed TRB-A/B primers. Each CDR3 protein is one row after TCRdb ran MiXCR on the multiplex PCR reads. The sample includes around 12,000 distinct CDR3 sequences, 21% seen only once; the top ten take less than 7.5%. The template was genomic DNA from peripheral blood, not RNA. The sequenced sample was blood. These TCRs come from a human donor in good health.

The CDR3 sequence is CASSIPPPPGANTEAFF. As DNA, the CDR3 is TGTGCCAGCAGTATCCCCCCCCCACCGGGGGCGAACACTGAAGCTTTCTTT. V gene TRBV27 combines with J gene TRBJ1-1; a weak D match, TRBD1 (6 bases). V dropped 5 bases and J dropped 1 base, with 20 bases sitting between them. This CDR3 has 17 amino acids. CDR1 is MNHEY and CDR2 is SMNVEV in the germline V gene (reference sequence).

This clonotype has at least ten counts. The chain employs TRBV20-1 and TRBJ1-4, with D possibly matching TRBD1 (6 bases). V was cut by 2 bases and J by 0 bases, with 7 bases left in between. The CDR3 runs to 14 residues. The germline gives CDR1 DFQATT, CDR2 SNEGSKA (reference sequence). This chain's CDR3 is CSARNRATNEKLFF. CDR3 DNA: TGCAGTGCTAGAAACAGGGCAACTAATGAAAAACTGTTTTTT.

This clonotype was counted a few times. The genes are TRBV10-3 and TRBJ1-2; D gene unclear. Looked up from germline, CDR1 is ENHRY and CDR2 is SYGVKD. The CDR3 extends over 15 amino acids. The V end lost 0 bases, the J end lost 0 bases, and 8 bases lay between the germline ends. DNA of the CDR3: TGTGCCATCAGTGAGTCGGTGGGCACTAACTATGGCTACACCTTC. As protein: CAISESVGTNYGYTF.

This clonotype was observed a handful of times. The chain is built from TRBV5-1 and TRBJ2-2, with 7 bases aligning to TRBD2. Germline V CDR1 and CDR2: SGHRS, YFSETQ. V was pared by 7 bases and J by 5 bases, with 11 bases of the junction left unmatched. The CDR3 contains 15 residues. CDR3 protein: CASRNEYGGTGELFF. DNA for the CDR3: TGCGCCAGCCGGAACGAATACGGGGGGACCGGGGAGCTGTTTTTT.

This clonotype is termed medium-sized. The chain recombines TRBV19 with TRBJ1-5; no clear D gene. Germline assignment: CDR1 LNHDA and CDR2 SQIVND (reference sequence). Trimming cost V 3 bases and J 7 bases, with 7 bases left between them. The CDR3 runs to 12 residues. CDR3 sequence reads: CASSIGSQPQHF. The DNA for the CDR3 is TGTGCCAGTAGTATCGGTAGCCAGCCCCAGCATTTT.